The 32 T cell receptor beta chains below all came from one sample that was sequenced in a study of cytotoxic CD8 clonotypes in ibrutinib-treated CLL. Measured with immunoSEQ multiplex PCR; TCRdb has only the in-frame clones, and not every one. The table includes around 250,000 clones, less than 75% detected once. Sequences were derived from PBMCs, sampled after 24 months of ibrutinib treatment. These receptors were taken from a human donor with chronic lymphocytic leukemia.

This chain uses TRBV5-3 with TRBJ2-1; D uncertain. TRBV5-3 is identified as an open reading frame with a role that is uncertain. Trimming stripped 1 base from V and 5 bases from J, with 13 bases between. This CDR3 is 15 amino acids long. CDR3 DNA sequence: TGTGCCAGAAGCTTGTTTCCGCGGATAGACAATGAGCAGTTCTTC. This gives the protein CARSLFPRIDNEQFF.

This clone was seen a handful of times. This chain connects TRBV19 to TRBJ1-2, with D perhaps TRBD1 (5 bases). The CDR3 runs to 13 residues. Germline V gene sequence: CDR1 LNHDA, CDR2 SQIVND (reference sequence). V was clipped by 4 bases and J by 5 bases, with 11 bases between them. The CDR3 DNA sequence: TGTGCCAGTAGTACTCAGGGTCCTTATGGCTACACCTTC. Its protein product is CASSTQGPYGYTF.

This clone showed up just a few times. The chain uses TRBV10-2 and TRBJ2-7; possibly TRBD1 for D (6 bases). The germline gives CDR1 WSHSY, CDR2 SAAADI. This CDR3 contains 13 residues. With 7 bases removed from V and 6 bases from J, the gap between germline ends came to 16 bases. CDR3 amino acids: CASNRDTAGEQYF. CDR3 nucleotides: TGCGCCAGCAACCGGGACACCGCAGGCGAGCAGTACTTC.

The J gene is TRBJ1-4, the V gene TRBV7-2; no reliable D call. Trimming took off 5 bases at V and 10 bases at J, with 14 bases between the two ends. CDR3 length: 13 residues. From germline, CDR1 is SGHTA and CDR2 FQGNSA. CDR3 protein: CASSIKGEPKLFF. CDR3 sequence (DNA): TGTGCCAGCAGCATTAAAGGAGAACCAAAACTGTTTTTT.

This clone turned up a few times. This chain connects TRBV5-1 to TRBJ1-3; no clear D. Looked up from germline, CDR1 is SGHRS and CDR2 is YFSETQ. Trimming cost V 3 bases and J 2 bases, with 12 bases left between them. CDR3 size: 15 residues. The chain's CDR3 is CASSSLMGTGNTIYF. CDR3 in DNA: TGCGCCAGCAGCTCCTTGATGGGGACTGGAAACACCATATATTTT.

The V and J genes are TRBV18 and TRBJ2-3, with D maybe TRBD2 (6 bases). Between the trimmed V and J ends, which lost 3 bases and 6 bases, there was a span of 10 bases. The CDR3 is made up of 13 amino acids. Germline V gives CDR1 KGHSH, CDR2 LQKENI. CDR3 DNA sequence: TGTGCCAGCTCACCGCGGGACCGGGATACGCAGTATTTT. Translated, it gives CASSPRDRDTQYF.

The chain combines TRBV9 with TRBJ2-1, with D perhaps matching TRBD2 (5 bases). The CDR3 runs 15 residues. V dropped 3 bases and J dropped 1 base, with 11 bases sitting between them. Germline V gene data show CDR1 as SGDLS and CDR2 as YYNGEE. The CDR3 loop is CASSASGQSYNEQFF. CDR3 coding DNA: TGTGCCAGCAGCGCGAGCGGCCAATCCTACAATGAGCAGTTCTTC.

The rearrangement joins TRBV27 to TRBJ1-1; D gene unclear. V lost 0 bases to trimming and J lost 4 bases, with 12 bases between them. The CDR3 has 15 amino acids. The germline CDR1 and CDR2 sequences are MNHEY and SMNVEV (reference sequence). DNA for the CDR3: TGTGCCAGCAGTTTATCGAACAGTCTAAGCACTGAAGCTTTCTTT. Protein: CASSLSNSLSTEAFF.

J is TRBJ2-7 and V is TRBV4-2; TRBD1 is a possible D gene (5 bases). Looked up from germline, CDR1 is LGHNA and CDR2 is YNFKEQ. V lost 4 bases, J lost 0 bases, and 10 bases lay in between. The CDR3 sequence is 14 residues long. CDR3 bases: TGTGCCAGCAGCCCCCAGGGCACCTCCTACGAGCAGTACTTC. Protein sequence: CASSPQGTSYEQYF.

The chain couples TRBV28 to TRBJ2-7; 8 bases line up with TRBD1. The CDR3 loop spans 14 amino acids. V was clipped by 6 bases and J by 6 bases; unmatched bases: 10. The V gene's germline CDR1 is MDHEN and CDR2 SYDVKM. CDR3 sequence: CASSRPDRVAEQYF. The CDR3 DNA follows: TGTGCCAGCAGCCGCCCGGACAGGGTGGCCGAGCAGTACTTC. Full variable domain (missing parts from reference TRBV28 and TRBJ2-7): DVKVTQSSRYLVKRTGEKVFLECVQDMDHENMFWYRQDPGLGLRLIYFSYDVKMKEKGDIPEGYSVSREKKERFSLILESASTNQTSMYLCASSRPDRVAEQYFGPGTRLTVT.

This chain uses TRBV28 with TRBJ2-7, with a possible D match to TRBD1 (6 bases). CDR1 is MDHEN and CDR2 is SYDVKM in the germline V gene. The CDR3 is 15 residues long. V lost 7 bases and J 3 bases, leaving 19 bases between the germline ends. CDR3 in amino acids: CASIHDRSGLYEQYF. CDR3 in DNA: TGTGCCAGCATCCACGACAGGTCCGGGCTCTACGAGCAGTACTTC.

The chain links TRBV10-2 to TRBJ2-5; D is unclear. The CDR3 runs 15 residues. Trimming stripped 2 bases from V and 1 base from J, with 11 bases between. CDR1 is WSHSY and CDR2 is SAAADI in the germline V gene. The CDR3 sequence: CASSERQTGQETQYF. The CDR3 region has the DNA TGCGCCAGCAGTGAGCGGCAGACGGGCCAAGAGACCCAGTACTTC.

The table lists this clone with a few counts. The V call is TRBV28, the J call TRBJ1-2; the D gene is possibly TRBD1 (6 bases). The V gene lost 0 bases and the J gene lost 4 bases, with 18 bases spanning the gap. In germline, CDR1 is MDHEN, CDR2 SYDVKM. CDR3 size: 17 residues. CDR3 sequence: CASSLWVVRGKGYGYTF. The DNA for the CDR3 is TGTGCCAGCAGTTTATGGGTGGTCAGGGGTAAAGGCTATGGCTACACCTTC.

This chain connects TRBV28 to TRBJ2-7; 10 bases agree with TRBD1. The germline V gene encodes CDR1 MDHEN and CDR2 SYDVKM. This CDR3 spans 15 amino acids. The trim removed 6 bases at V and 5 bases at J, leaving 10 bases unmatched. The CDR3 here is CASSEGGQGKDEQYF. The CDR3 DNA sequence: TGTGCCAGCAGCGAGGGGGGACAGGGGAAGGACGAGCAGTACTTC.

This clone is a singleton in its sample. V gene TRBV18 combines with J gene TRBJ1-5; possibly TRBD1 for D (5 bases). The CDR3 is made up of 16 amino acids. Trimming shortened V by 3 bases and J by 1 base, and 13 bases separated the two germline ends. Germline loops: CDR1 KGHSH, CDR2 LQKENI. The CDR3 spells CASSPAGGGSNQPQHF. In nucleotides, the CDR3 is TGTGCCAGCTCACCGGCCGGGGGAGGAAGCAATCAGCCCCAGCATTTT.

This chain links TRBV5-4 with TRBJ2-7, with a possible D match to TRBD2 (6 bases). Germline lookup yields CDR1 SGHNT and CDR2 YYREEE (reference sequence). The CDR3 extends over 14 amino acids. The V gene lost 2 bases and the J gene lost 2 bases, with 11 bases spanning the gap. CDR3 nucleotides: TGTGCCAGCAGCTTCGGGACTTCGACCTACGAGCAGTACTTC. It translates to CASSFGTSTYEQYF.

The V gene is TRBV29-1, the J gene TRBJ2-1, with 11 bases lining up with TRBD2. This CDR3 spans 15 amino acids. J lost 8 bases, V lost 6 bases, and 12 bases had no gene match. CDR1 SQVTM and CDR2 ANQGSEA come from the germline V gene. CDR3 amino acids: CSVAPGLAAPDEQFF. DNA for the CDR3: TGCAGCGTCGCCCCGGGACTAGCGGCGCCAGATGAGCAGTTCTTC.

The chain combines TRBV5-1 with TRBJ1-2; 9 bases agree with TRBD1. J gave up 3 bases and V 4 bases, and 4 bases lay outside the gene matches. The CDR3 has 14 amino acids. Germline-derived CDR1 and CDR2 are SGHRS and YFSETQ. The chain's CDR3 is CASSTGQGDYGYTF. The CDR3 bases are TGCGCCAGCAGCACGGGACAGGGAGACTATGGCTACACCTTC.

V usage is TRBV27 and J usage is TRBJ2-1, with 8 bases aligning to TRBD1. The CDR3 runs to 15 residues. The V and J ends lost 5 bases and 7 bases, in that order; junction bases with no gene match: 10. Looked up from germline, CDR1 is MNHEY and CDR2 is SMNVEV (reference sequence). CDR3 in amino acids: CASSGTGGPSNEQFF. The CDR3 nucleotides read TGTGCCAGCAGTGGGACAGGTGGCCCCTCTAATGAGCAGTTCTTC.

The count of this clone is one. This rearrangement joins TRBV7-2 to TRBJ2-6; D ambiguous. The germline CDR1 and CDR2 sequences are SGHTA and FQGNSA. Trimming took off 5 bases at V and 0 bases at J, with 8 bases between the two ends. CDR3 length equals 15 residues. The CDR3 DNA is TGTGCCAGCAGCCTCCGTAGCTCTGGGGCCAACGTCCTGACTTTC. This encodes CASSLRSSGANVLTF.

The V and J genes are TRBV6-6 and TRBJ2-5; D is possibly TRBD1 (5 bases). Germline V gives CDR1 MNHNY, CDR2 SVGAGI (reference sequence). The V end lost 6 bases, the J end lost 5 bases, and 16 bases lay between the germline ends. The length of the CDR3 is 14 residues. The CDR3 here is CASSPPGKGETQYF. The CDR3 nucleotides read TGTGCCAGCAGCCCCCCAGGGAAGGGCGAGACCCAGTACTTC.

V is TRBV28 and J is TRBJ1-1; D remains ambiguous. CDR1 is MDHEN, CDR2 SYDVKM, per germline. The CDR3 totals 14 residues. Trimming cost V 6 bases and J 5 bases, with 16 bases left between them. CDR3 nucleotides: TGTGCCAGCAGGCCCCACTCCCCCAAGACTGAAGCTTTCTTT. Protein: CASRPHSPKTEAFF.

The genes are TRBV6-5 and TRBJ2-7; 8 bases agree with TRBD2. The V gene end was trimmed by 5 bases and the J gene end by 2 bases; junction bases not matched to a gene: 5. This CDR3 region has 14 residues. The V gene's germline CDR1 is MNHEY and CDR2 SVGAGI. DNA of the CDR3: TGTGCCAGCAGTCCGGGACTAGGGACCTACGAGCAGTACTTC. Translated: CASSPGLGTYEQYF.

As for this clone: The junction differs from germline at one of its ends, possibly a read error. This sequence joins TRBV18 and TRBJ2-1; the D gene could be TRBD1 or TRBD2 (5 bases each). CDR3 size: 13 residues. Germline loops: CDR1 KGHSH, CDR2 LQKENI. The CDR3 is CASSPNAGPQGVF. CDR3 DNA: TGTGCCAGCTCGCCGAACGCGGGTCCCCAGGGAGTCTTC.

The CDR3 nucleotides read TGTGCCAGCTCACCCCAAAGTCAGACCGGGGAGCTGTTTTTT. Translated, it gives CASSPQSQTGELFF. V gene TRBV18 combines with J gene TRBJ2-2; D not certain. V gave up 3 bases and J gave up 5 bases, with 10 bases separating them. The CDR3 runs 14 residues. CDR1 is KGHSH and CDR2 is LQKENI in the germline V gene.

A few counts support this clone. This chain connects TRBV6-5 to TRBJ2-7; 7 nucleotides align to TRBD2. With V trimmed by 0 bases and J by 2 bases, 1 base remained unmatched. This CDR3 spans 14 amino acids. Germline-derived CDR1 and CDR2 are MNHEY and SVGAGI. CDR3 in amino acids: CASSYSGLAYEQYF. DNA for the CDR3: TGTGCCAGCAGTTACTCCGGACTAGCCTACGAGCAGTACTTC.

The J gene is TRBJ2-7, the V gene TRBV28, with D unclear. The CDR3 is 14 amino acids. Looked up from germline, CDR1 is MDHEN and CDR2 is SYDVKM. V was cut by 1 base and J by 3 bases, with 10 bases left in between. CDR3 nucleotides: TGTGCCAGCAGTTTATTGGGAAAAGTCTACGAGCAGTACTTC. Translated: CASSLLGKVYEQYF.

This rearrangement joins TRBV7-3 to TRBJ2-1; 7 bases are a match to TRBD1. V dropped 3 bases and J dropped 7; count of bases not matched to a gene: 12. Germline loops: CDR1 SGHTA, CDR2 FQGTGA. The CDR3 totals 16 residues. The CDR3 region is CASSFESGGIKNEQFF. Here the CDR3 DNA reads TGTGCCAGCAGCTTCGAATCAGGGGGAATAAAAAATGAGCAGTTCTTC.

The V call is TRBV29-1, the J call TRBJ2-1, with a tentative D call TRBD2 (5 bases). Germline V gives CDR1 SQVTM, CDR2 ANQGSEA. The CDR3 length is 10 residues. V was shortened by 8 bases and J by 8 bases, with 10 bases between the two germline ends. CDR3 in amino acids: CSSSGDEQFF. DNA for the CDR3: TGCAGCAGTTCCGGGGATGAGCAGTTCTTC.

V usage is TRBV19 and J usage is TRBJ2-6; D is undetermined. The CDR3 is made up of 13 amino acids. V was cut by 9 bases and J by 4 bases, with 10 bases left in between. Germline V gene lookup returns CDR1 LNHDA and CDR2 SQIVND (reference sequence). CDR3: CASTVVGANVLTF. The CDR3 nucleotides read TGTGCCAGCACAGTCGTCGGGGCCAACGTCCTGACTTTC.

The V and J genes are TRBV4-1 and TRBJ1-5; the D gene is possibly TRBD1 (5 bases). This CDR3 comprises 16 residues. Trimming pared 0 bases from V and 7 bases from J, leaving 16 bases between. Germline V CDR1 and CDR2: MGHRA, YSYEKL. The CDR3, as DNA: TGCGCCAGCAGCCAAGATGGGGGATCCCTATACCAGCCCCAGCATTTT. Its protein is CASSQDGGSLYQPQHF.

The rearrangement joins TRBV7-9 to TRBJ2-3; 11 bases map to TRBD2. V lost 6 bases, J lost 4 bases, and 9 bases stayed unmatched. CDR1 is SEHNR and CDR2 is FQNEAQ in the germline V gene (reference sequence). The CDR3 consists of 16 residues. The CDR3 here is CASRPGTSGNADTQYF. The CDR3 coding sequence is TGTGCCAGCAGACCCGGGACTAGCGGTAACGCAGATACGCAGTATTTT.